The next 18 T cell receptor beta chains were all read from a single sample in a study of blood T cell repertoires in COVID-19. Data came from immunoSEQ multiplex PCR; TCRdb stores just in-frame clones and leaves some out. This table has about 170,000 clones, around nine tenths appearing once. Sequenced: peripheral blood. These receptors were obtained from a woman older than 75 with COVID-19, enrolled during active disease.

The gene calls are TRBV3-1 (or the pseudogene TRBV3-2) and TRBJ1-3; no definite D call. The length of the CDR3 is 17 residues. The germline V and J ends were trimmed by 0 bases and 1 base, with 13 bases remaining between them. Germline CDR1 reads LGHDT; CDR2 reads YNNKEL (reference sequence). This CDR3 is CASSQDAPGCSGNTIYF. The DNA for the CDR3 is TGTGCCAGCAGCCAAGATGCGCCGGGTTGTTCTGGAAACACCATATATTTT.

This sequence joins TRBV11-2 and TRBJ1-2, with D uncertain. Trimming took off 1 base at V and 4 bases at J, with 7 bases between the two ends. Germline values: CDR1 SGHAT, CDR2 FQNNGV. CDR3 length equals 13 residues. The CDR3 region is CASSLGQSYGYTF. As DNA, the CDR3 is TGTGCCAGCAGCTTAGGGCAGTCCTATGGCTACACCTTC.

The V and J genes are TRBV11-3 and TRBJ1-1; the D gene is possibly TRBD1 (5 bases). The V end lost 1 base, the J end lost 4 bases, and 10 bases lay between the germline ends. Germline V gene sequence: CDR1 SGHNT, CDR2 YENEEA. This CDR3 has 14 residues. The CDR3 nucleotides are TGTGCCAGCAGCTTAGCCGGTAGGGGCACTGAAGCTTTCTTT. It yields the protein CASSLAGRGTEAFF.

This clone appeared a single time. Other nucleotide sequences in the sample specify the same CDR3. The chain recombines TRBV5-1 with TRBJ2-3; D is possibly TRBD1 (5 bases). The CDR3 runs to 14 residues. Trimming took off 0 bases at V and 2 bases at J, with 7 bases between the two ends. In germline, CDR1 is SGHRS, CDR2 YFSETQ. CDR3 protein: CASSLGGDTDTQYF. For the CDR3, the DNA is TGCGCCAGCAGCTTGGGGGGCGACACAGATACGCAGTATTTT. The full variable domain, its missing parts supplied by reference TRBV5-1 and TRBJ2-3, is KAGVTQTPRYLIKTRGQQVTLSCSPISGHRSVSWYQQTPGQGLQFLFEYFSETQRNKGNFPGRFSGRQFSNSRSEMNVSTLELGDSALYLCASSLGGDTDTQYFGPGTRLTVL.

The chain carries TRBV5-1 and TRBJ1-1; weak D call: TRBD1 (5 bases). The germline V gene has CDR1 SGHRS and CDR2 YFSETQ. V gave up 3 bases and J gave up 0 bases, with 12 bases separating them. This CDR3 is 15 amino acids long. In DNA, the CDR3 is TGCGCCAGCAGCTCCGGGACTTCGATGAACACTGAAGCTTTCTTT. The encoded protein is CASSSGTSMNTEAFF.

This clone has a single count. CDR3 region: CASSYTGTANYGYTF. The CDR3, as DNA: TGTGCCAGCAGTTACACCGGGACAGCTAACTATGGCTACACCTTC. J is TRBJ1-2 and V is TRBV6-6, with 7 bases lining up with TRBD1. Germline V gene lookup returns CDR1 MNHNY and CDR2 SVGAGI (reference sequence). After removal of 2 bases from V and 0 bases from J, the junction contained 3 bases not matched to a gene. The CDR3 has 15 amino acids.

The chain joins TRBV9 to TRBJ1-3; TRBD1 might be the D (5 bases). Germline CDR1 and CDR2: SGDLS and YYNGEE. The V gene lost 4 bases and the J gene lost 4 bases, with 15 bases spanning the gap. The CDR3 runs to 15 residues. CDR3 sequence reads: CASSTSGSAGNTIYF. For the CDR3, the DNA is TGTGCCAGCAGCACCTCAGGGTCAGCCGGAAACACCATATATTTT. The entire variable domain, with the rest obtained from reference TRBV9 and TRBJ1-3, is as follows: DSGVTQTPKHLITATGQRVTLRCSPRSGDLSVYWYQQSLDQGLQFLIQYYNGEERAKGNILERFSAQQFPDLHSELNLSSLELGDSALYFCASSTSGSAGNTIYFGEGSWLTVV.

The chain links TRBV3-1 (or the pseudogene TRBV3-2) to TRBJ1-1; no firm D call. The germline V and J ends were trimmed by 3 bases and 4 bases, with 3 bases remaining between them. This CDR3 comprises 11 residues. Per the germline V gene, CDR1 is LGHDT and CDR2 is YNNKEL (reference sequence). The CDR3 DNA reads as TGTGCCAGCAGCCATCTCACTGAAGCTTTCTTT. Translating gives CASSHLTEAFF.

With respect to this clone: At the DNA level, this CDR3 is encoded by other sequences in the same sample as well. The V and J genes are TRBV20-1 and TRBJ2-5, with no clear D. Germline V lookup: CDR1 DFQATT, CDR2 SNEGSKA (reference sequence). V dropped 5 bases and J dropped 4 bases, with 5 bases sitting between them. The length of the CDR3 is 10 residues. The CDR3 loop is CSAAGETQYF. The CDR3 bases are TGCAGTGCTGCAGGAGAGACCCAGTACTTC.

V usage is TRBV11-3 and J usage is TRBJ2-3, with D possibly TRBD1 on 6 matching bases. The germline V gene encodes CDR1 SGHNT and CDR2 YENEEA. CDR3 size: 15 residues. Trimming removed 5 bases at V and 3 bases at J, with 15 bases between. Here the CDR3 DNA reads TGTGCCAGCAGCCTGGGACAAGGGATAACAGATACGCAGTATTTT. Translated: CASSLGQGITDTQYF.

The chain has TRBV5-1 and TRBJ2-7, with a weak D call TRBD1 (6 bases). V dropped 2 bases and J dropped 3 bases, with 21 bases sitting between them. CDR3 size: 17 residues. Germline CDR1 reads SGHRS; CDR2 reads YFSETQ. The CDR3 DNA reads TGCGCCAGCAGCTTAACACCGGACAGTTGGAGACTCTACGAGCAGTACTTC. It is translated as CASSLTPDSWRLYEQYF.

This clone appeared a single time. The rearrangement joins TRBV7-2 to TRBJ2-1, with 7 bases that match TRBD2. In germline, CDR1 is SGHTA, CDR2 FQGNSA. Germline trimming cut 2 bases from V and 4 bases from J; bases unmatched to any gene: 5. The CDR3 extends over 15 amino acids. Written as DNA, the CDR3 is TGTGCCAGCAGCTTATTAGAGCGGGATTACAATGAGCAGTTCTTC. This translates into CASSLLERDYNEQFF.

This clone is termed medium-sized. The chain is built from TRBV5-1 and TRBJ2-1, with TRBD1 matching over 9 bases. The V segment lost 7 bases and the J segment 0 bases; nucleotides outside the gene matches: 5. Germline CDR1 is SGHRS and CDR2 is YFSETQ. The CDR3 totals 15 residues. Here the CDR3 reads CASGTGLSSYNEQFF. The CDR3 DNA sequence: TGCGCCAGCGGGACAGGGTTGAGCTCCTACAATGAGCAGTTCTTC.

The sample holds one count of this clone. The chain links TRBV6-5 to TRBJ2-5; TRBD1 might be the D (7 bases). The CDR3 length is 15 residues. V lost 0 bases, J lost 5 bases, and 13 bases lay in between. The germline CDR1 and CDR2 sequences are MNHEY and SVGAGI. The DNA for the CDR3 is TGTGCCAGCAGTTACTCGAGGGCAGGGGGGGAGACCCAGTACTTC. Translation gives CASSYSRAGGETQYF.

The gene calls are TRBV5-1 and TRBJ2-1; TRBD2 matches 13 bases. This CDR3 has 17 amino acids. Trimming at V came to 4 bases and at J to 2 bases, leaving 6 bases not matched to a gene. Germline CDR1 reads SGHRS; CDR2 reads YFSETQ. Here the CDR3 DNA reads TGCGCCAGCAGCCTAAAGGGGACTAGCGGGGCCTACAATGAGCAGTTCTTC. It encodes CASSLKGTSGAYNEQFF.

The V and J genes are TRBV29-1 and TRBJ2-1; 11 nucleotides agree with TRBD1. Germline CDR1 reads SQVTM; CDR2 reads ANQGSEA. V dropped 6 bases and J dropped 5; count of bases not matched to a gene: 6. The CDR3 has 14 residues. CDR3 DNA: TGCAGCGTGCGGGACAGGGGGGCCAACAATGAGCAGTTCTTC. Translating it yields CSVRDRGANNEQFF.

For the CDR3, the DNA is TGTGCCAGCAGCCCAACGACAGGAGCCTATGGCTACACCTTC. Amino acids: CASSPTTGAYGYTF. V usage is TRBV7-2 and J usage is TRBJ1-2; perhaps TRBD1 as D (6 bases). V lost 5 bases, J lost 4 bases, and 14 bases lay in between. This CDR3 has 14 residues. Germline lookup yields CDR1 SGHTA and CDR2 FQGNSA.

This rearrangement joins TRBV28 to TRBJ2-4, with D possibly being TRBD1 (5 bases). The CDR3 loop spans 15 amino acids. Per the germline V gene, CDR1 is MDHEN and CDR2 is SYDVKM. Trimming removed 3 bases from V and 3 bases from J, with 12 bases in between. The chain's CDR3 is CASSFIQTDKNIQYF. The CDR3 region has the DNA TGTGCCAGCAGTTTTATACAGACAGACAAAAACATTCAGTACTTC. The complete variable domain, with remaining parts taken from reference TRBV28 and TRBJ2-4, reads DVKVTQSSRYLVKRTGEKVFLECVQDMDHENMFWYRQDPGLGLRLIYFSYDVKMKEKGDIPEGYSVSREKKERFSLILESASTNQTSMYLCASSFIQTDKNIQYFGAGTRLSVL.